These T cell receptor beta chains were read from a single sample in a study of blood T cell repertoires in COVID-19. The protocol was immunoSEQ multiplex PCR, while the TCRdb copy is restricted to in-frame clones and leaves out a portion. The sample shows 90,000 to 100,000 clones, 84% of them seen only once. Sequenced sample: peripheral blood. Receptors originate from a man aged 70-80 years with active or convalescent COVID-19. CDR3s include the opening cysteine and the closing phenylalanine or tryptophan. The D gene is left open where the match is weak. Rows give clone size only sometimes, using once, few, many, or a class for an expanded clone.

TRBD2,few,TRBJ2-1,TRBV5-1,TGCGCCAGCAGCTTTCGCAGCGGGGCACAAATAACCTACAATGAGCAGTTCTTC,CASSFRSGAQITYNEQFF
TRBD2,NA,TRBJ2-7,TRBV6-5,TGTGCCAGCACTCCCGGGAGGGGACAAACCTACGAGCAGTACTTC,CASTPGRGQTYEQYF
TRBD1,NA,TRBJ1-4,TRBV5-1,TGCGCCAGCAGTTTTGAGGGGGCAGTTGGGGAAAAACTGTTTTTT,CASSFEGAVGEKLFF
TRBD1,once,TRBJ2-3,TRBV3-1/TRBV3-2,TGTGCCAGCAGCCGACAGGGGTCAGATACGCAGTATTTT,CASSRQGSDTQYF
NA,once,TRBJ1-3,TRBV19,TGTGCCAGTAGAAGACAGGACCTCTCTGGAAACACCATATATTTT,CASRRQDLSGNTIYF
TRBD1,NA,TRBJ2-1,TRBV19,TGTGCCAGTAGTAGACAGGGAACCTACAATGAGCAGTTCTTC,CASSRQGTYNEQFF
TRBD1,NA,TRBJ1-4,TRBV19,TGTGCCAGTACCGGGACAGTGAGGAATGAAAAACTGTTTTTT,CASTGTVRNEKLFF
NA,NA,TRBJ2-7,TRBV3-1/TRBV3-2,TGTGCCAGCAGCCTCGGCTACGAGCAGTACTTC,CASSLGYEQYF
NA,once,TRBJ1-4,TRBV28,TGTGCCAGCAGTTCCCCCTCCACTAATGAAAAACTGTTTTTT,CASSSPSTNEKLFF
TRBD2,NA,TRBJ2-1,TRBV15,TGTGCCACCAGCAGGGATAGCGGGACTAGCGGGGCCTACAATGAGCAGTTCTTC,CATSRDSGTSGAYNEQFF
NA,NA,TRBJ2-1,TRBV13,TGTGCCAGCAGCTTAGTAGACGACAGGTTGTTTAGGGATACTGATGGCTCCTACAATGAGCAGTTCTTC,CASSLVDDRLFRDTDGSYNEQFF
NA,NA,TRBJ1-1,TRBV29-1,TGCAGCGCCGAGACGATAGCGGGGGAGGCTTTCTTT,CSAETIAGEAFF
NA,NA,TRBJ1-1,TRBV28,TGTGCCAGCAGTTTACAGATGAACACTGAAGCTTTCTTT,CASSLQMNTEAFF
NA,NA,TRBJ1-4,TRBV6-5,TGTGCCAGCAGTTACACGACAGATAATGAAAAACTGTTTTTT,CASSYTTDNEKLFF
NA,NA,TRBJ1-1,TRBV11-2,TGTGCCAGCAGCTTAGATCCGAATGTGCGAGCTTTCTTT,CASSLDPNVRAFF
TRBD2,NA,TRBJ2-6,TRBV7-2,TGTGCCAGCAGCAAAACTAGCGGGCCAACCTTCTCTGGGGCCAACGTCCTGACTTTC,CASSKTSGPTFSGANVLTF